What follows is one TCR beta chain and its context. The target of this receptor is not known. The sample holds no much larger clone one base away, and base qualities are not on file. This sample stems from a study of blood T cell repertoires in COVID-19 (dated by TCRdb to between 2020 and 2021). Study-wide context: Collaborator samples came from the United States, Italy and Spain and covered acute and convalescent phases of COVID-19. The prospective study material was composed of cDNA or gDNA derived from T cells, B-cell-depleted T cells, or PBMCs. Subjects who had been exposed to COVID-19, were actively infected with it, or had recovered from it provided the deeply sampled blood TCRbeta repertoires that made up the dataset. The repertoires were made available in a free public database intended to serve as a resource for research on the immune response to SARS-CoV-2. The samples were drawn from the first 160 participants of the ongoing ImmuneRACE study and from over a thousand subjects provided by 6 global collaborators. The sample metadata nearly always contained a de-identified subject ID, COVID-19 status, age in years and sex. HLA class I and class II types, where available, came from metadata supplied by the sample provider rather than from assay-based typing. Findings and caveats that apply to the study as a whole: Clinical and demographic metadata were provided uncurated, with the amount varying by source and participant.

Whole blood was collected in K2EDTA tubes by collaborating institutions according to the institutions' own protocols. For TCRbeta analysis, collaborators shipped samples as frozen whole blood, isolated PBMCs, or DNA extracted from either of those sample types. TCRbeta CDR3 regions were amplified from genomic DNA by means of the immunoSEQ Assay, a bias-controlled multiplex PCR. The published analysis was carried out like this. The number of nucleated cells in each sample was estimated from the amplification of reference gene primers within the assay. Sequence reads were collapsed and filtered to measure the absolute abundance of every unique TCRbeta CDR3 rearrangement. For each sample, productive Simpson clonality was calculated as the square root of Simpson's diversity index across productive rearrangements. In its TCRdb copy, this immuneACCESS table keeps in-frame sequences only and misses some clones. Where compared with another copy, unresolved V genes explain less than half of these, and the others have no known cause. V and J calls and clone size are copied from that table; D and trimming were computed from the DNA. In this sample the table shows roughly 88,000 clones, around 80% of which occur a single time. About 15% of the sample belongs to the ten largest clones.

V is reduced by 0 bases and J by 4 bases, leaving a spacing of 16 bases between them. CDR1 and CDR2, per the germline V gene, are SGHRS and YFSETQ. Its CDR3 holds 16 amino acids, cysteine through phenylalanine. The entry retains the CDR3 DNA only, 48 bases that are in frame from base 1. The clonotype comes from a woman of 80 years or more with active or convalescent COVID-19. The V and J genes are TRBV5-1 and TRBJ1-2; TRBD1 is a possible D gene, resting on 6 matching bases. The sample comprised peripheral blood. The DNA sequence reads TGCGCCAGCAGCTTGGGACTTGGGGCAGGGGTCTATGGCTACACCTTC. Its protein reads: CASSLGLGAGVYGYTF.